This TCR beta chain was observed in a study of radiation and T cells in renal cell carcinoma. A remark on this clone: What it binds is unknown.

Time point here: blood 4 weeks post-SBRT, at nephrectomy. Treatment given: 15 Gy SBRT to primary tumor, nephrectomy 4 weeks later. After SBRT, blood was collected at 2 and 4 weeks, plus baseline. The study's findings and limits: Top tumor clonotypes rose in blood 2 weeks post-radiation, then contracted.

Clones were sequenced by immunoSEQ multiplex PCR, and TCRdb holds only the in-frame ones, with some missing. The repertoire holds about 150,000 clones, with about 88% as singletons. Here the sequenced sample was blood, taken from a patient whose treatment included radiotherapy and nephrectomy. The sequence was collected from a woman aged 45-65 years with renal cell carcinoma.

In DNA form, the CDR3 reads TGTGCCATCAGCCTCACTAGCGGGAACAATGAGCAGTTCTTC. It translates to CAISLTSGNNEQFF. The rearrangement joins TRBV10-3 to TRBJ2-1; 10 positions agree with TRBD2. Germline values: CDR1 ENHRY, CDR2 SYGVKD. Unmatched junction bases numbered 4, after V lost 6 bases and J lost 5 bases. The CDR3 runs 14 residues.